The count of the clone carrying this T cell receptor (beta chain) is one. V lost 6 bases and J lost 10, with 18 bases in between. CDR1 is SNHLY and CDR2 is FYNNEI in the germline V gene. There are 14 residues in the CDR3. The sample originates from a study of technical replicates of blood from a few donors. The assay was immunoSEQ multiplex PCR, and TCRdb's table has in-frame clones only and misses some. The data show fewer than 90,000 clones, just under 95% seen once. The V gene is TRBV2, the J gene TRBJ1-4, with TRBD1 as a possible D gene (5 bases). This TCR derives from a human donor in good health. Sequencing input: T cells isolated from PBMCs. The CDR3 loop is CASRGEPLGGKLFF. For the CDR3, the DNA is TGTGCCAGCAGGGGCGAGCCCCTGGGGGGAAAACTGTTTTTT.